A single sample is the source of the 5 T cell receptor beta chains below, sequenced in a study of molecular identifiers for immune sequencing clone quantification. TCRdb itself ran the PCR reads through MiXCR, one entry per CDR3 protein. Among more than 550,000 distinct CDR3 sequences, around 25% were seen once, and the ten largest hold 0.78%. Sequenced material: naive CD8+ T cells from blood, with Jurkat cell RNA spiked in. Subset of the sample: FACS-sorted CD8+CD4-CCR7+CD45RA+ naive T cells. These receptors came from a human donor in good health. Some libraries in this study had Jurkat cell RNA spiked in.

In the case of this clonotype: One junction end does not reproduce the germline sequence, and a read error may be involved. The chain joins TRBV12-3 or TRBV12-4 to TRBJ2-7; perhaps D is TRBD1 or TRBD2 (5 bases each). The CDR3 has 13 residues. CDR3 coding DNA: TGTGCCAGCAGTCCGGGACCGTCCTACGAGCGGTACTTC. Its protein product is CASSPGPSYERYF.

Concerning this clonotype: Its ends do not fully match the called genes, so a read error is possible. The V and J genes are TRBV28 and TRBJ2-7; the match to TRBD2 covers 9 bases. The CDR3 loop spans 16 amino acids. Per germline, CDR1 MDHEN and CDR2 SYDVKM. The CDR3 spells CASGFLVAGDVYEQYF. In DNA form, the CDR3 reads TGTGCCAGCGGTTTTTTAGTAGCGGGGGATGTCTACGAGCAGTACTTC.

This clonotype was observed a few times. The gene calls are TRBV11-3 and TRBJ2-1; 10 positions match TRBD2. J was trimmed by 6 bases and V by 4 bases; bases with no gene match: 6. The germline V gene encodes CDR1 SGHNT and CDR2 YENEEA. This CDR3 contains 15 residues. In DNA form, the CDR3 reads TGTGCCAGCAGCTCCGGGACTAGCGAGTTCAATGAGCAGTTCTTC. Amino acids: CASSSGTSEFNEQFF.

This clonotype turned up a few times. The CDR3 sequence: CASSEDRSSYNEQFF. The DNA for the CDR3 is TGTGCCAGCAGCGAGGACAGGAGCTCCTACAATGAGCAGTTCTTC. V usage is TRBV5-6 and J usage is TRBJ2-1, with 7 bases identical to TRBD1. The CDR3 loop spans 15 amino acids. Looked up from germline, CDR1 is SGHDT and CDR2 is YYEEEE. The V gene end was trimmed by 4 bases and the J gene end by 0 bases; junction bases not matched to a gene: 4.

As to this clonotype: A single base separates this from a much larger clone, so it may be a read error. CDR3 coding DNA: TGTGCCGGCAGCTTCAGTAATTCACCCCTCCACTTT. Translation gives CAGSFSNSPLHF. The chain recombines TRBV7-9 with TRBJ1-6, with D hard to call. CDR3 length: 12 residues. The V gene's germline CDR1 is SEHNR and CDR2 FQNEAQ (reference sequence).